Listed here are 20 T cell receptor beta chains from one sample, sequenced in a study of shared clonotypes between healthy human individuals. TCRdb's copy holds only in-frame clones and misses some; the assay was immunoSEQ multiplex PCR. The sample records 2,500,000 or so clones, around nine tenths being singletons. Sequencing was carried out using naive CD4+ T cells sorted from blood. Sample subset: CD45RA+ positively selected. Source of these receptors: a man aged 18 to 30 in good health.

The chain carries TRBV11-3 and TRBJ2-7; D might be TRBD1 (5 bases). V was trimmed by 5 bases and J by 7 bases, leaving 21 bases between them. The CDR3 extends over 15 amino acids. Germline CDR1 is SGHNT and CDR2 is YENEEA. CDR3 loop: CASSTSNQRRGEQYF. In DNA, the CDR3 is TGTGCCAGCAGCACGTCAAATCAAAGAAGGGGAGAGCAGTACTTC.

The V call is TRBV6-4, the J call TRBJ2-3; D is ambiguous. Trimming stripped 4 bases from V and 5 bases from J, with 16 bases between. Looked up from germline, CDR1 is MRHNA and CDR2 is SNTAGT. The length of the CDR3 is 15 residues. CDR3 coding DNA: TGTGCCAGCAGTGCGGCAGGCAATTGGGGAGATACGCAGTATTTT. Amino acid sequence: CASSAAGNWGDTQYF.

This clone showed up just once. This same CDR3 is encoded by further DNA sequences in the sample. The V gene is TRBV5-1, the J gene TRBJ2-2; maybe TRBD1 (5 bases). V lost 0 bases, J lost 5 bases, and 11 bases lay in between. Per the germline V gene, CDR1 is SGHRS and CDR2 is YFSETQ. The CDR3 is 15 residues long. This CDR3 is CASSLAQGSTGELFF. CDR3 DNA: TGCGCCAGCAGCTTGGCTCAGGGTTCGACCGGGGAGCTGTTTTTT.

This chain uses TRBV19 with TRBJ1-5; 8 bases agree with TRBD1. With V trimmed by 6 bases and J by 2 bases, 6 bases remained unmatched. CDR3 length: 15 residues. Germline V gives CDR1 LNHDA, CDR2 SQIVND (reference sequence). CDR3 in DNA: TGTGCCAGTAGGCAGGACAGGGTAGGCAATCAGCCCCAGCATTTT. Protein product: CASRQDRVGNQPQHF. Looking up the rest from reference TRBV19 and TRBJ1-5 gives the full variable domain: DGGITQSPKYLFRKEGQNVTLSCEQNLNHDAMYWYRQDPGQGLRLIYYSQIVNDFQKGDIAEGYSVSREKKESFPLTVTSAQKNPTAFYLCASRQDRVGNQPQHFGDGTRLSIL.

The J gene is TRBJ1-4, the V gene TRBV5-1; TRBD1 might be the D (6 bases). V lost 0 bases, J lost 8 bases, and 17 bases lay in between. The germline V gene encodes CDR1 SGHRS and CDR2 YFSETQ. The CDR3 sequence is 16 residues long. DNA of the CDR3: TGCGCCAGCAGCTTGGAGGGTTCACAGGGTTTAGAAAAACTGTTTTTT. Translated: CASSLEGSQGLEKLFF.

The J gene is TRBJ2-7, the V gene TRBV6-1; the match to TRBD1 covers 7 bases. The V and J ends lost 5 bases and 3 bases, in that order; junction bases with no gene match: 10. The germline V gene has CDR1 MNHNS and CDR2 SASEGT. The CDR3 is 15 amino acids. The CDR3 bases are TGTGCCAGCAGTCTAGTCAAAGGGGGCCACTACGAGCAGTACTTC. It is translated as CASSLVKGGHYEQYF.

The chain couples TRBV19 to TRBJ2-1, with 14 bases fitting TRBD2. Germline CDR1 reads LNHDA; CDR2 reads SQIVND (reference sequence). The CDR3 runs to 16 residues. V dropped 5 bases and J dropped 6; count of bases not matched to a gene: 6. CDR3 loop: CASSLRLAGGGNEQFF. Here the CDR3 DNA reads TGTGCCAGTAGTCTCCGACTAGCGGGAGGGGGCAATGAGCAGTTCTTC. Full variable domain (remainder filled in from reference TRBV19 and TRBJ2-1): DGGITQSPKYLFRKEGQNVTLSCEQNLNHDAMYWYRQDPGQGLRLIYYSQIVNDFQKGDIAEGYSVSREKKESFPLTVTSAQKNPTAFYLCASSLRLAGGGNEQFFGPGTRLTVL.

The chain combines TRBV5-4 with TRBJ1-2; D perhaps matches TRBD1 (6 bases). CDR1 SGHNT and CDR2 YYREEE come from the germline V gene (reference sequence). V lost 0 bases and J 4 bases, leaving 13 bases between the germline ends. The CDR3 totals 15 residues. The CDR3 spells CASSLGFTGFYGYTF. Written as DNA, the CDR3 is TGTGCCAGCAGCTTGGGCTTTACAGGGTTCTATGGCTACACCTTC.

A note on this clone: Other nucleotide sequences in the sample specify the same CDR3. CDR3 sequence: CASSYSTGGYGYTF. In DNA form, the CDR3 reads TGTGCCAGCAGTTACTCCACAGGGGGATATGGCTACACCTTC. The chain combines TRBV6-6 with TRBJ1-2; 8 bases map to TRBD1. Germline CDR1 MNHNY, CDR2 SVGAGI (reference sequence). CDR3 length: 14 residues. Trimming took 0 bases from V and 5 from J; bases not matched to a gene: 2.

This rearrangement joins TRBV4-3 to TRBJ2-3, with TRBD1 matching 7 bases. The CDR3 consists of 15 residues. After removal of 2 bases from V and 1 base from J, the junction contained 3 bases not matched to a gene. In germline, CDR1 is LGHNA, CDR2 YSLEER. The CDR3 loop reads CASSQSGQRTDTQYF. CDR3 in DNA: TGCGCCAGCAGCCAATCGGGACAGCGCACAGATACGCAGTATTTT.

The count of this clone is one. The V call is TRBV6-5, the J call TRBJ2-7; 9 bases are a match to TRBD1. The CDR3 has 15 residues. With 6 bases clipped from V and 4 bases from J, the junction kept 10 bases outside the gene matches. Germline-derived CDR1 and CDR2 are MNHEY and SVGAGI. The CDR3 sequence is CASSPLQGASYEQYF. The CDR3 DNA sequence: TGTGCCAGCAGCCCCTTACAGGGGGCGTCTTACGAGCAGTACTTC.

In its sample, this clone was seen once. The V and J genes are TRBV18 and TRBJ1-2, with 10 bases lining up with TRBD1. This CDR3 comprises 14 residues. Germline V CDR1 and CDR2: KGHSH, LQKENI. The ends lost 5 bases at V and 2 bases at J; junction bases unmatched: 2. CDR3 protein: CASSGTGENYGYTF. DNA of the CDR3: TGTGCCAGCTCAGGGACAGGGGAGAACTATGGCTACACCTTC.

The chain recombines TRBV6-5 with TRBJ2-2; D is tentatively TRBD1 or TRBD2 (5 bases each). The CDR3 is made up of 16 amino acids. The germline V gene has CDR1 MNHEY and CDR2 SVGAGI. The V and J ends lost 2 bases and 2 bases respectively, with 12 bases between them. The CDR3 DNA follows: TGTGCCAGCAGTTACCGGTGGGACCCTAACACCGGGGAGCTGTTTTTT. This sequence encodes CASSYRWDPNTGELFF.

V and J are TRBV16 and TRBJ2-7; the D call may be TRBD1 or TRBD2 (5 bases each). In germline, CDR1 is KGHSY, CDR2 FQNENV. CDR3 length: 13 residues. Trimming took off 2 bases at V and 11 bases at J, with 16 bases between the two ends. In DNA, the CDR3 is TGTGCCAGCAGCCAAGAACATGGGACGTCGAAGTACTTC. Translating it yields CASSQEHGTSKYF.

The chain employs TRBV28 and TRBJ2-1, with a possible D match to TRBD2 (7 bases). With 8 bases removed from V and 3 bases from J, the gap between germline ends came to 14 bases. The CDR3 has 14 amino acids. Germline V gives CDR1 MDHEN, CDR2 SYDVKM. The CDR3 bases are TGTGCCAGCGGGGGGGGGCTGATCTACAATGAGCAGTTCTTC. This codes for CASGGGLIYNEQFF.

The chain joins TRBV5-1 to TRBJ1-3; D is unresolved. The CDR3 has 13 residues. The germline CDR1 and CDR2 sequences are SGHRS and YFSETQ. V was clipped by 7 bases and J by 0 bases, with 8 bases between them. The CDR3 protein is CASRPSSGNTIYF. The CDR3 DNA follows: TGCGCCAGCCGACCGAGCTCTGGAAACACCATATATTTT. Drawing the rest from reference TRBV5-1 and TRBJ1-3, the complete variable domain is KAGVTQTPRYLIKTRGQQVTLSCSPISGHRSVSWYQQTPGQGLQFLFEYFSETQRNKGNFPGRFSGRQFSNSRSEMNVSTLELGDSALYLCASRPSSGNTIYFGEGSWLTVV.

About this clone: It is likely a read error, because the conserved phenylalanine at the end of the CDR3 is missing. It is unclear where the CDR3 begins or ends on the DNA, so no DNA is shown, and the CDR3 is as TCRdb lists it. V usage is TRBV19 and J usage is TRBJ1-1; the table names TRBD1, a call not compared with the DNA. The CDR3 length equals 13 residues, ends included. CDR1 and CDR2 from the germline V gene are LNHDA and SQIVND (reference sequence). The CDR3 is CASSARQGFPDVL.

The J gene is TRBJ2-1, the V gene TRBV15; TRBD1 matches at 9 bases. The CDR3 totals 16 residues. Looked up from germline, CDR1 is LNHNV and CDR2 is YYDKDF (reference sequence). Trimming took 4 bases from V and 8 from J; bases not matched to a gene: 12. Here the CDR3 reads CATSKKTGTGLDEQFF. DNA of the CDR3: TGTGCCACCAGCAAAAAGACCGGGACAGGGCTCGATGAGCAGTTCTTC.

On this clone itself: Within the sample, other DNA sequences also encode this same CDR3. The V call is TRBV6-5, the J call TRBJ2-2; the D gene is possibly TRBD1 (5 bases). The CDR3 totals 14 residues. Trimming removed 5 bases at V and 2 bases at J, with 9 bases between. Looked up from germline, CDR1 is MNHEY and CDR2 is SVGAGI. The CDR3, as DNA: TGTGCCAGCAGTCGGACAACCAACACCGGGGAGCTGTTTTTT. Its protein is CASSRTTNTGELFF.

V is TRBV4-1 and J is TRBJ1-1; D perhaps matches TRBD1 (5 bases). The CDR3 consists of 16 residues. In germline, CDR1 is MGHRA, CDR2 YSYEKL. Trimming shortened V by 4 bases and J by 0 bases, and 15 bases separated the two germline ends. For the CDR3, the DNA is TGCGCCAGCAGCCTGAGTGGGGCCCCAATGAACACTGAAGCTTTCTTT. Its translation: CASSLSGAPMNTEAFF.